Detailed here is one T cell receptor (beta chain). Its antigen is not known. In germline, CDR1 is SGHTA, CDR2 FQGNSA. V lost 7 bases and J lost 0, with 9 bases in between. The CDR3 is 13 amino acids. The data are from a study of cytomegalovirus exposure and HLA in healthy donors. General study results and limits: Fewer N-insertions than the roughly 700-donor mean were reportedly shown by an Asian-associated ancestry cluster in a later analysis. Later analysis associated a missense DCLRE1C variant with TCR beta V- and J-gene trimming. Investigators reported some 150 TCR beta chains as tied to cytomegalovirus.

Primers: 60 Vbeta forward and 13 Jbeta reverse. Here immunoSEQ multiplex PCR was the method, and the copy in TCRdb shows in-frame clones only, minus some. The repertoire holds 160,000 or so clones, with roughly 80% as singletons. The receptor was derived from a male donor in good health and CMV-seropositive. Input material: PBMCs. V usage is TRBV7-2 and J usage is TRBJ1-1, with D maybe TRBD1 (6 bases). This CDR3 reads CASTRDMNTEAFF. The CDR3 nucleotides read TGTGCCAGCACCCGGGACATGAACACTGAAGCTTTCTTT.